This T cell receptor beta chain came from a study of STAT5B mutations in CD4+ large granular lymphocyte leukemia. The CDR3 sequence is 14 residues long. Per the germline V gene, CDR1 is MDHEN and CDR2 is SYDVKM. Deletions cut 3 bases from V and 2 bases from J, with 11 bases between. Data came from immunoSEQ multiplex PCR; TCRdb stores just in-frame clones and leaves some out. The table lists several thousand clones, 76% of them singletons, with roughly 70% in the top ten. The rearrangement links TRBV28 to TRBJ2-7; no clear D. This TCR came from an older woman with CD4+ T-cell large granular lymphocyte leukemia. Sequencing was performed on PBMCs. The CDR3 protein is CASSFPDKPYEQYF. Here the CDR3 DNA reads TGTGCCAGCAGTTTTCCAGACAAACCCTACGAGCAGTACTTC.